The 29 T cell receptor beta chains listed next were all sequenced from one sample in a study of T cells after yellow fever vaccination. TCRdb itself ran the 5' RACE reads through MiXCR, one entry per CDR3 protein. This table holds roughly 94,000 distinct CDR3 sequences, about 8.8% found once. Sequencing was performed on CD8+ T cells not binding an NS4B(214-222) dextramer, sorted from PBMCs, taken less than 18 days after the first yellow fever vaccination. The receptors stem from a man between 18 and 29 years old who received the YFV17D yellow fever vaccine.

This clonotype was seen a few times. V and J are TRBV6-1 and TRBJ2-5, with a tentative D call TRBD1 (6 bases). V lost 6 bases and J lost 0, with 20 bases in between. This CDR3 contains 17 residues. Germline V gene sequence: CDR1 MNHNS, CDR2 SASEGT. CDR3 bases: TGTGCCAGCAGACCCTTTGTGGGGGCTAATAACCAAGAGACCCAGTACTTC. Translating gives CASRPFVGANNQETQYF.

This clonotype appeared a few times. The chain uses TRBV5-4 and TRBJ2-1; D call uncertain. The germline CDR1 and CDR2 sequences are SGHNT and YYREEE (reference sequence). V was trimmed by 4 bases and J by 0 bases, leaving 11 bases between them. The CDR3 has 15 amino acids. The CDR3 region has the DNA TGTGCCAGCAGCCTGGTCTCGGGCTCCTACAATGAGCAGTTCTTC. It translates to CASSLVSGSYNEQFF.

J is TRBJ1-5 and V is TRBV4-1, with D possibly matching TRBD1 (6 bases). Germline CDR1 reads MGHRA; CDR2 reads YSYEKL. CDR3 length: 14 amino acids. V lost 4 bases to trimming and J lost 4 bases, with 11 bases between them. The CDR3: CASSLSTGNQPQHF. CDR3 nucleotides: TGCGCCAGCAGCCTGTCTACAGGGAATCAGCCCCAGCATTTT.

This clonotype turned up a few times. DNA for the CDR3: TGTGCCAGCACCCTCCCGGGACAGGGCTCTGATACGCAGTATTTT. Encoded protein: CASTLPGQGSDTQYF. V is TRBV7-9 and J is TRBJ2-3; 9 bases are a match to TRBD1. Germline V gene lookup returns CDR1 SEHNR and CDR2 FQNEAQ (reference sequence). J lost 6 bases, V lost 7 bases, and 11 bases had no gene match. The CDR3 consists of 15 residues.

J is TRBJ2-2 and V is TRBV4-1; unclear D gene. Trimming removed 0 bases from V and 5 bases from J, with 7 bases in between. Germline lookup yields CDR1 MGHRA and CDR2 YSYEKL. This CDR3 contains 14 residues. The CDR3 region is CASSQEPVTGELFF. CDR3 coding DNA: TGCGCCAGCAGCCAAGAACCCGTTACCGGGGAGCTGTTTTTT.

This clonotype has a count of ten or more. The V gene is TRBV5-1, the J gene TRBJ1-1; D uncertain. Germline V gives CDR1 SGHRS, CDR2 YFSETQ. The CDR3 runs 14 residues. V dropped 3 bases and J dropped 0 bases, with 9 bases sitting between them. The CDR3 nucleotides read TGCGCCAGCAGCTCCAGGTATATGAACACTGAAGCTTTCTTT. This encodes CASSSRYMNTEAFF. The variable domain in full, completed from reference TRBV5-1 and TRBJ1-1, reads KAGVTQTPRYLIKTRGQQVTLSCSPISGHRSVSWYQQTPGQGLQFLFEYFSETQRNKGNFPGRFSGRQFSNSRSEMNVSTLELGDSALYLCASSSRYMNTEAFFGQGTRLTVV.

This chain links TRBV4-3 with TRBJ1-1; the match to TRBD1 covers 9 bases. This CDR3 region has 16 residues. Germline V gene lookup returns CDR1 LGHNA and CDR2 YSLEER. V was pared by 4 bases and J by 5 bases, with 11 bases of the junction left unmatched. CDR3 region: CASSPLRDRVGTEAFF. The CDR3 DNA reads as TGCGCCAGCAGCCCTCTAAGGGACAGGGTAGGGACTGAAGCTTTCTTT.

Only a few counts were recorded for this clonotype. This sequence joins TRBV27 and TRBJ1-1, with a weak D call TRBD1 (6 bases). CDR1 MNHEY and CDR2 SMNVEV come from the germline V gene (reference sequence). There are 14 residues in the CDR3. Trimming took off 6 bases at V and 2 bases at J, with 13 bases between the two ends. The CDR3 sequence: CASRTDRLNTEAFF. CDR3 DNA: TGTGCCAGCAGGACCGACAGGCTCAACACTGAAGCTTTCTTT.

This clonotype occurred a few times. The rearrangement joins TRBV6-5 to TRBJ1-2; D unresolved. The CDR3 is 16 amino acids. The V and J ends lost 2 bases and 1 base respectively, with 14 bases between them. Germline values: CDR1 MNHEY, CDR2 SVGAGI. The CDR3 spells CASSYRPQRVNYGYTF. DNA of the CDR3: TGTGCCAGCAGTTACCGGCCCCAGAGGGTTAACTATGGCTACACCTTC.

The J gene is TRBJ1-1, the V gene TRBV12-3 or TRBV12-4; the D is unclear. The V gene lost 5 bases and the J gene lost 0 bases, with 4 bases spanning the gap. The CDR3 is made up of 12 amino acids. In DNA, the CDR3 is TGTGCCAGCAGTCGGATGAACACTGAAGCTTTCTTT. It translates to CASSRMNTEAFF.

This rearrangement joins TRBV9 to TRBJ2-1; D gene unclear. Per the germline V gene, CDR1 is SGDLS and CDR2 is YYNGEE. Trimming took 3 bases from V and 9 from J, leaving 16 bases between them. CDR3 size: 14 residues. The CDR3 spells CASSGLERWGEQFF. As DNA, the CDR3 is TGTGCCAGCAGCGGTCTCGAGCGCTGGGGTGAGCAGTTCTTC. The full variable domain, completed using reference TRBV9 and TRBJ2-1, is DSGVTQTPKHLITATGQRVTLRCSPRSGDLSVYWYQQSLDQGLQFLIQYYNGEERAKGNILERFSAQQFPDLHSELNLSSLELGDSALYFCASSGLERWGEQFFGPGTRLTVL.

This clonotype was seen at least ten times. This chain uses TRBV25-1 with TRBJ2-7; D uncertain. This CDR3 has 11 residues. V shed 4 bases and J shed 9 bases, with 10 bases lying between them. The germline CDR1 and CDR2 sequences are MGHDK and SYGVNS. CDR3 nucleotides: TGTGCCAGCAGTGTACTGTCACGGCAGTACTTC. Amino acid sequence: CASSVLSRQYF.

This clonotype showed up many times. The V call is TRBV6-2 or TRBV6-3, the J call TRBJ2-3, with a tentative D call TRBD2 (5 bases). Germline loops: CDR1 MNHEY, CDR2 SVGEGT. The V and J ends lost 2 bases and 2 bases respectively, with 17 bases between them. CDR3 length: 17 amino acids. CDR3: CASSYVPPGLLTDTQYF. The CDR3 region has the DNA TGTGCCAGCAGTTACGTGCCACCCGGACTGCTCACAGATACGCAGTATTTT.

The chain employs TRBV5-1 and TRBJ1-1, with D perhaps matching TRBD1 (6 bases). Looked up from germline, CDR1 is SGHRS and CDR2 is YFSETQ. The length of the CDR3 is 15 residues. Trimming removed 2 bases at V and 4 bases at J, with 15 bases between. The DNA for the CDR3 is TGCGCCAGCAGCTTTCGGGGGGCGCGGTTCACTGAAGCTTTCTTT. Translating it yields CASSFRGARFTEAFF.

Only a few counts were recorded for this clonotype. This chain links TRBV15 with TRBJ2-5, with D tentatively TRBD2 (6 bases). Trimming removed 4 bases at V and 3 bases at J, with 9 bases between. Per germline, CDR1 LNHNV and CDR2 YYDKDF (reference sequence). This CDR3 has 13 amino acids. For the CDR3, the DNA is TGTGCCACCAGCATGTCGGGAGAAGAGACCCAGTACTTC. Translation: CATSMSGEETQYF. Full variable domain (rest looked up from reference TRBV15 and TRBJ2-5): DAMVIQNPRYQVTQFGKPVTLSCSQTLNHNVMYWYQQKSSQAPKLLFHYYDKDFNNEADTPDNFQSRRPNTSFCFLDIRSPGLGDTAMYLCATSMSGEETQYFGPGTRLLVL.

V is TRBV7-1 and J is TRBJ2-7; tentative D call: TRBD2 (6 bases). TRBV7-1 is annotated as an ORF whose role is uncertain. V was pared by 3 bases and J by 3 bases, with 12 bases between. The CDR3 has 14 amino acids. DNA for the CDR3: TGTGCCAGCAGCTCCGGGTCCGGGAGCTACGAGCAGTACTTC. Its translation: CASSSGSGSYEQYF.

This clonotype has only a few counts. The chain combines TRBV6-5 with TRBJ1-1, with D possibly matching TRBD1 (6 bases). Looked up from germline, CDR1 is MNHEY and CDR2 is SVGAGI. The CDR3 sequence is 16 residues long. Trimming removed 4 bases at V and 1 base at J, with 16 bases between. CDR3 DNA sequence: TGTGCCAGCAGTTTCTCGAAGGGGGGAACGAACACTGAAGCTTTCTTT. Its translation is CASSFSKGGTNTEAFF.

CDR3 sequence reads: CASSQGLDYEQYF. The CDR3 DNA follows: TGCGCCAGCAGCCAGGGACTGGACTACGAGCAGTACTTC. This rearrangement joins TRBV4-3 to TRBJ2-7; D might be TRBD2 (6 bases). Trimming stripped 3 bases from V and 3 bases from J, with 9 bases between. The CDR3 consists of 13 residues. Germline V gene lookup returns CDR1 LGHNA and CDR2 YSLEER.

This rearrangement joins TRBV4-3 to TRBJ2-2; the match to TRBD2 covers 7 bases. V was clipped by 0 bases and J by 6 bases; unmatched bases: 7. Germline lookup yields CDR1 LGHNA and CDR2 YSLEER. The CDR3 length is 16 residues. This CDR3 is CASSQDAGVNAGELFF. DNA for the CDR3: TGCGCCAGCAGCCAAGACGCGGGGGTAAACGCCGGGGAGCTGTTTTTT.

This clonotype was seen only a few times. The chain couples TRBV6-2 or TRBV6-3 to TRBJ2-7, with D possibly TRBD1 on 6 matching bases. V was cut by 6 bases and J by 6 bases, with 9 bases left in between. Germline CDR1 reads MNHEY; CDR2 reads SVGEGT. The CDR3 has 11 amino acids. The CDR3 loop is CASRKGVEQYV. CDR3 DNA sequence: TGTGCCAGCAGAAAGGGGGTCGAGCAGTACGTC.

V gene TRBV2 combines with J gene TRBJ2-7; maybe TRBD1 (6 bases). Germline V CDR1 and CDR2: SNHLY, FYNNEI. The germline V and J ends were trimmed by 6 bases and 5 bases, with 14 bases remaining between them. The length of the CDR3 is 13 residues. This CDR3 reads CASRQLGQNEQYV. CDR3 DNA sequence: TGTGCCAGCAGACAACTTGGACAGAACGAGCAGTACGTC.

The genes are TRBV4-1 and TRBJ2-7, with D perhaps matching TRBD1 (5 bases). The CDR3 length is 15 residues. Germline V CDR1 and CDR2: MGHRA, YSYEKL. The V gene lost 3 bases and the J gene lost 3 bases, with 15 bases spanning the gap. CDR3 coding DNA: TGCGCCAGCAGCCAGGCCGGAGACAGTCTCTACGAGCAGTACTTC. Residues: CASSQAGDSLYEQYF.

The chain couples TRBV28 to TRBJ1-2; D is possibly TRBD1 (6 bases). With 6 bases removed from V and 4 bases from J, the gap between germline ends came to 15 bases. This CDR3 comprises 14 residues. In germline, CDR1 is MDHEN, CDR2 SYDVKM. CDR3 sequence (DNA): TGTGCCAGCAGACGTACCGGGGGCCTCTATGGCTACACCTTC. Translating gives CASRRTGGLYGYTF.

The CDR3 protein is CASSQDTGIVAGANVLTF. The CDR3 coding sequence is TGCGCCAGCAGCCAGGATACAGGGATCGTGGCTGGGGCCAACGTCCTGACTTTC. V and J are TRBV5-1 and TRBJ2-6; perhaps TRBD1 as D (6 bases). The CDR3 extends over 18 amino acids. Germline V gives CDR1 SGHRS, CDR2 YFSETQ. The V end lost 4 bases, the J end lost 2 bases, and 19 bases lay between the germline ends.

The chain carries TRBV29-1 and TRBJ1-2, with D tentatively TRBD1 (5 bases). The CDR3 covers 15 residues. The germline gives CDR1 SQVTM, CDR2 ANQGSEA. The V gene lost 4 bases and the J gene lost 5 bases, with 20 bases spanning the gap. The chain's CDR3 is CSVVGRWGVEYGYTF. The DNA of the CDR3 is TGCAGCGTTGTGGGGCGTTGGGGGGTTGAATATGGCTACACCTTC.

This rearrangement joins TRBV12-3 or TRBV12-4 to TRBJ1-5, with D hard to call. The CDR3 runs to 14 residues. V lost 1 base and J lost 0, with 4 bases in between. The CDR3, as DNA: TGTGCCAGCAGTTTAGGGCATAGCAATCAGCCCCAGCATTTT. Amino acids: CASSLGHSNQPQHF.

This sequence joins TRBV6-5 and TRBJ1-1; D is unresolved. Germline V gene sequence: CDR1 MNHEY, CDR2 SVGAGI. The CDR3 consists of 14 residues. V was shortened by 3 bases and J by 0 bases, with 8 bases between the two germline ends. The CDR3 region has the DNA TGTGCCAGCAGTTATGGCGGGGTGAACACTGAAGCTTTCTTT. Translated, it gives CASSYGGVNTEAFF.

The rearrangement joins TRBV7-9 to TRBJ2-2; D is ambiguous. Per the germline V gene, CDR1 is SEHNR and CDR2 is FQNEAQ (reference sequence). The V end was cut by 7 bases, the J end by 3 bases, with 21 bases between. The CDR3 is 17 residues long. CDR3 amino acids: CASILGDPAPYTGELFF. Written as DNA, the CDR3 is TGTGCCAGCATCTTGGGTGACCCAGCCCCTTACACCGGGGAGCTGTTTTTT.

This clonotype was seen only once. The junction differs from germline at one of its ends, possibly a read error. The DNA of the CDR3 is TGTGCCTGCAGGCCGGGACAGAGTAGCACAGATACGCAGTATTTT. Protein sequence: CACRPGQSSTDTQYF. The chain is built from TRBV6-4 and TRBJ2-3; the match to TRBD1 covers 7 bases. Germline V gene data show CDR1 as MRHNA and CDR2 as SNTAGT. This CDR3 comprises 15 residues.